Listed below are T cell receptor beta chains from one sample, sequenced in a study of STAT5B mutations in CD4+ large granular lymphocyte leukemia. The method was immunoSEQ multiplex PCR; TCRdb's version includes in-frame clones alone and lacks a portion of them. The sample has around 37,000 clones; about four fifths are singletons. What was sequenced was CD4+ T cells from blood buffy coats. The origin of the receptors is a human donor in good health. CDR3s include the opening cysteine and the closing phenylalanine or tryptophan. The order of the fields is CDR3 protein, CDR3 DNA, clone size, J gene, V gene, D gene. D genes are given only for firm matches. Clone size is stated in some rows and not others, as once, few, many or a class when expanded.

cdr3_aa: CASAPAGALKYGYTF; cdr3_nt: TGCGCCAGCGCGCCGGCGGGGGCGCTCAAATATGGCTACACCTTC; clone_size: .; j_call: TRBJ1-2; v_call: TRBV4-1; d_call: .
cdr3_aa: CASSQGTGGTGELFF; cdr3_nt: TGCGCCAGCAGCCAAGGGACAGGGGGCACCGGGGAGCTGTTTTTT; clone_size: .; j_call: TRBJ2-2; v_call: TRBV5-1; d_call: TRBD1
cdr3_aa: CASSAGTQYGYTF; cdr3_nt: TGTGCCAGCAGCGCCGGGACACAGTATGGCTACACCTTC; clone_size: once; j_call: TRBJ1-2; v_call: TRBV6-1; d_call: .
cdr3_aa: CSVSGTTSYNEQFF; cdr3_nt: TGCAGCGTCTCCGGGACAACCTCCTACAATGAGCAGTTCTTC; clone_size: .; j_call: TRBJ2-1; v_call: TRBV29-1; d_call: .
cdr3_aa: CASSLEGSSYEQYF; cdr3_nt: TGTGCCAGCAGTTTAGAGGGGAGCTCCTACGAGCAGTACTTC; clone_size: .; j_call: TRBJ2-7; v_call: TRBV27; d_call: .
cdr3_aa: CASGDPGQGEQYF; cdr3_nt: TGCGCCAGCGGAGACCCGGGACAAGGCGAGCAGTACTTC; clone_size: .; j_call: TRBJ2-7; v_call: TRBV5-1; d_call: .
cdr3_aa: CAPMGREGLFSGELFF; cdr3_nt: TGTGCCCCTATGGGGCGGGAGGGCCTTTTTTCCGGGGAGCTGTTTTTT; clone_size: .; j_call: TRBJ2-2; v_call: TRBV19; d_call: TRBD2
cdr3_aa: CAISEGLQETQYF; cdr3_nt: TGTGCCATCAGTGAGGGACTACAAGAGACCCAGTACTTC; clone_size: .; j_call: TRBJ2-5; v_call: TRBV10-3; d_call: .
cdr3_aa: CASSRFLGQGGGYTF; cdr3_nt: TGTGCCAGCAGTCGTTTTTTGGGACAGGGGGGAGGCTACACCTTC; clone_size: few; j_call: TRBJ1-2; v_call: TRBV6-5; d_call: TRBD1
cdr3_aa: CAIRTDTSYEQYF; cdr3_nt: TGTGCCATCAGGACAGACACCTCCTACGAGCAGTACTTC; clone_size: few; j_call: TRBJ2-7; v_call: TRBV10-3; d_call: .
cdr3_aa: CASSFESNQPQHF; cdr3_nt: TGTGCCAGCAGCTTCGAGAGCAATCAGCCCCAGCATTTT; clone_size: .; j_call: TRBJ1-5; v_call: TRBV7-8; d_call: .
cdr3_aa: CASSFLAGEGEQFF; cdr3_nt: TGTGCCAGCAGCTTCTTAGCGGGAGAGGGTGAGCAGTTCTTC; clone_size: few; j_call: TRBJ2-1; v_call: TRBV11-2; d_call: TRBD2
cdr3_aa: CASSPRFDRVGNQPQHF; cdr3_nt: TGTGCCAGCAGCCCTAGATTTGACAGGGTGGGCAATCAGCCCCAGCATTTT; clone_size: .; j_call: TRBJ1-5; v_call: TRBV27; d_call: TRBD1
cdr3_aa: CASSVRQADEQYF; cdr3_nt: TGTGCCAGCTCTGTTAGACAGGCCGACGAGCAGTACTTC; clone_size: .; j_call: TRBJ2-7; v_call: TRBV18; d_call: .
cdr3_aa: CASSVAPSGGQETQYF; cdr3_nt: TGTGCCAGCAGCGTAGCCCCTAGCGGGGGGCAAGAGACCCAGTACTTC; clone_size: .; j_call: TRBJ2-5; v_call: TRBV9; d_call: TRBD2